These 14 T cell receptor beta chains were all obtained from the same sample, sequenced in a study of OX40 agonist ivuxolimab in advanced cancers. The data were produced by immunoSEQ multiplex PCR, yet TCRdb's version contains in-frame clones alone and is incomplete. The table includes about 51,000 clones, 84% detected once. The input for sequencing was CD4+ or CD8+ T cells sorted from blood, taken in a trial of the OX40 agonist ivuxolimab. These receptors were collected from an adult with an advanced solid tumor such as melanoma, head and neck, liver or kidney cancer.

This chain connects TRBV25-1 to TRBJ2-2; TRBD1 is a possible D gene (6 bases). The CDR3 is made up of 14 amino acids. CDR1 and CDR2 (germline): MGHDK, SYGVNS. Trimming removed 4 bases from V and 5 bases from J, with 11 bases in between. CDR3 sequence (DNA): TGTGCCAGCAGTGTAGACAGGAGGACCGGGGAGCTGTTTTTT. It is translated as CASSVDRRTGELFF.

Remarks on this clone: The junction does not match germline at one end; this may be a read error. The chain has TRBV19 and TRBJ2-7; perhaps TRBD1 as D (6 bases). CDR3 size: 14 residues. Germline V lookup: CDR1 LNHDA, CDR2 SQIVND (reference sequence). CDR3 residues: CASSIARGGYEQYF. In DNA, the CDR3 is TGTGCCAGTAGCATAGCCAGGGGCGGCTACGAGCAGTACTTC.

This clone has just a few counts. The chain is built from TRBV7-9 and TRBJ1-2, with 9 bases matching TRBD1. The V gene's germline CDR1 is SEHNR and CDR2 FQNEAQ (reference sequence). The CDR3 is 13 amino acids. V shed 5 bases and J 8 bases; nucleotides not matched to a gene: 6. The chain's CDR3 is CASSPSDRGGYTF. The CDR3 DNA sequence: TGTGCCAGCAGCCCGTCGGACAGGGGAGGCTACACCTTC.

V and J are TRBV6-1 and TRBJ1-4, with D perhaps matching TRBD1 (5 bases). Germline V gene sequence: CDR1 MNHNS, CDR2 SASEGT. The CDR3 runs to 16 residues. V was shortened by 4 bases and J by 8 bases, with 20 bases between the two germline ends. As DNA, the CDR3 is TGTGCCAGCAGTGCCGGTCCCGGGGGACGGCGCGAAAAACTGTTTTTT. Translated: CASSAGPGGRREKLFF.

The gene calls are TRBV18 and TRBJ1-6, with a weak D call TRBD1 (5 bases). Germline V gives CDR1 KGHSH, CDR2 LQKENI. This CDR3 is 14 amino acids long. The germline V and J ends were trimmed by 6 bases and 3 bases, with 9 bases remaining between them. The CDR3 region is CASSGDGYNSPLHF. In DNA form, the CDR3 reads TGTGCCAGCTCCGGGGACGGCTATAATTCACCCCTCCACTTT.

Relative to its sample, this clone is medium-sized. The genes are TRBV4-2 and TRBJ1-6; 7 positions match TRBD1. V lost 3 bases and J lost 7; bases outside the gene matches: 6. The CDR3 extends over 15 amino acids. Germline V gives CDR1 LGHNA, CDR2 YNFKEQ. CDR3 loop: CASSQQTGTNSPLHF. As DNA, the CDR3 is TGTGCCAGCAGCCAGCAGACAGGGACCAATTCACCCCTCCACTTT.

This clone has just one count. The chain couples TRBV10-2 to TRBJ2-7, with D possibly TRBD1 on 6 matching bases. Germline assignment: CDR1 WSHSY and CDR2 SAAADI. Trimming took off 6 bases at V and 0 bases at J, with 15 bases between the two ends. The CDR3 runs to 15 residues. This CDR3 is CASRRGQQVSYEQYF. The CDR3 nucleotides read TGCGCCAGCAGACGAGGACAGCAAGTCTCCTACGAGCAGTACTTC.

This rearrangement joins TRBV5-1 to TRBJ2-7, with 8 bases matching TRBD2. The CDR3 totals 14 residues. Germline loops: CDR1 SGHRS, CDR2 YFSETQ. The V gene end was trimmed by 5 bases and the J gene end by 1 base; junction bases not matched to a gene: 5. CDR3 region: CASRTERGSYEQYF. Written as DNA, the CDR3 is TGCGCCAGCAGGACAGAGCGGGGGTCCTACGAGCAGTACTTC.

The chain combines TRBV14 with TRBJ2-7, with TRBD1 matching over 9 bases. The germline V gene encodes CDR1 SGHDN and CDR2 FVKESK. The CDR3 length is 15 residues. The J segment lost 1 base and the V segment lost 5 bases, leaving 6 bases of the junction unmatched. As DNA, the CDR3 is TGTGCCAGCAGCTTCGGGACAGGGTGGTCCTACGAGCAGTACTTC. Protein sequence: CASSFGTGWSYEQYF.

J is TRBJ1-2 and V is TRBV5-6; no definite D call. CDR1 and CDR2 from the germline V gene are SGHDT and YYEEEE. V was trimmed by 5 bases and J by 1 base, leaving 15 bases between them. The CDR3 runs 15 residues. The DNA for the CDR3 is TGTGCCAGCAGTGCGCGCCGGGATCTTAACTATGGCTACACCTTC. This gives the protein CASSARRDLNYGYTF.

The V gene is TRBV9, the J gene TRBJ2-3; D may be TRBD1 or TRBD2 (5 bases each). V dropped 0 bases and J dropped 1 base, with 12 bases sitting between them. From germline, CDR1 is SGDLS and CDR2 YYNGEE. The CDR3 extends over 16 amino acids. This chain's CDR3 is CASSVVGEPRTDTQYF. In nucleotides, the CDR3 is TGTGCCAGCAGCGTAGTGGGGGAGCCCCGCACAGATACGCAGTATTTT.

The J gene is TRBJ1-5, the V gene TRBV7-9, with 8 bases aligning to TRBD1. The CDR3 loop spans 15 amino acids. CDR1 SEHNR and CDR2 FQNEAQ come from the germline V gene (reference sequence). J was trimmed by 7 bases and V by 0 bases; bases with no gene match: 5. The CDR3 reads CASSLAGQGGQPQHF. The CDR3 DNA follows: TGTGCCAGCAGCTTAGCTGGACAGGGTGGGCAGCCCCAGCATTTT.

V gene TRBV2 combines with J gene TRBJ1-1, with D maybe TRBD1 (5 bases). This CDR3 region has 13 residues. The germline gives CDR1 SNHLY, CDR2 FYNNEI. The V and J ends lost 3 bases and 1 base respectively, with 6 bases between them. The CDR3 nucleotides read TGTGCCAGCAGTGAGGGGCCGAACACTGAAGCTTTCTTT. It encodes CASSEGPNTEAFF.

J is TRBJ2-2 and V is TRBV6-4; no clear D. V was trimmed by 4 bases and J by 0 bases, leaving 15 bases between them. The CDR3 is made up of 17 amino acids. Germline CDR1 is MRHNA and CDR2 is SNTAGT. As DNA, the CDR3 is TGTGCCAGCAGTGCTAATGGGGTTGGGGCGAACACCGGGGAGCTGTTTTTT. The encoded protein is CASSANGVGANTGELFF.